One sample yielded the 4 T cell receptor beta chains listed below, sequenced in a study of T cell responses to AZD1222 COVID-19 vaccine. The table came from immunoSEQ multiplex PCR; TCRdb's copy has only in-frame clones and leaves some out. The profile shows 100,000 to 150,000 clones, 80% to 90% of them singletons. Sequences were derived from peripheral blood, sampled on day 0 of AZD1222 vaccination. The source is an adult in good health.

This clone was picked up one time. This chain connects TRBV20-1 to TRBJ2-1; D not certain. There are 16 residues in the CDR3. V gave up 3 bases and J gave up 0 bases, with 15 bases separating them. The germline V gene has CDR1 DFQATT and CDR2 SNEGSKA (reference sequence). The CDR3 sequence: CSASTVSRYSYNEQFF. The CDR3 DNA is TGCAGTGCTAGTACCGTGAGCCGCTACTCCTACAATGAGCAGTTCTTC.

This clone was detected only once. This chain links TRBV27 with TRBJ1-2; the match to TRBD1 covers 11 bases. This CDR3 is 17 amino acids long. With V trimmed by 7 bases and J by 2 bases, 12 bases remained unmatched. CDR1 is MNHEY, CDR2 SMNVEV, per germline (reference sequence). As DNA, the CDR3 is TGTGCCAGCACTTCTAGGACAGGGGGCACTCTAAACTATGGCTACACCTTC. As protein: CASTSRTGGTLNYGYTF.

The V call is TRBV5-1, the J call TRBJ2-6, with D hard to call. Per germline, CDR1 SGHRS and CDR2 YFSETQ. There are 15 residues in the CDR3. Trimming removed 0 bases at V and 1 base at J, with 5 bases between. The CDR3 reads CASSLVQSGANVLTF. Written as DNA, the CDR3 is TGCGCCAGCAGCTTGGTGCAGTCTGGGGCCAACGTCCTGACTTTC. Variable domain in full (rest from reference TRBV5-1 and TRBJ2-6): KAGVTQTPRYLIKTRGQQVTLSCSPISGHRSVSWYQQTPGQGLQFLFEYFSETQRNKGNFPGRFSGRQFSNSRSEMNVSTLELGDSALYLCASSLVQSGANVLTFGAGSRLTVL.

The chain uses TRBV2 and TRBJ2-6; tentative D call: TRBD2 (5 bases). Germline values: CDR1 SNHLY, CDR2 FYNNEI. The CDR3 runs to 15 residues. Trimming took off 7 bases at V and 2 bases at J, with 12 bases between the two ends. CDR3 sequence: CASITRVAGANVLTF. Written as DNA, the CDR3 is TGTGCCAGCATCACGAGGGTAGCTGGGGCCAACGTCCTGACTTTC.